Here is one T cell receptor beta chain with its context. Other DNA sequences of this sample code for an identical CDR3. Genomic DNA of each subset was evenly split across several immunoSEQ plates. Clones were sequenced by immunoSEQ multiplex PCR, and TCRdb holds only the in-frame ones, with some missing. The sample lists 650,000 to 700,000 clones, about 90% occurring once. Germline CDR1 SGDLS, CDR2 YYNGEE. The V end lost 0 bases, the J end lost 3 bases, and 10 bases lay between the germline ends. The CDR3 is 14 amino acids. The data belong to a study of shared clonotypes between healthy human individuals.

The receptor was isolated from a young man in good health. Some clones in this sample may be carry-over from other donors' samples. The chain joins TRBV9 to TRBJ2-7; a possible D gene is TRBD2 (5 bases). The sample was memory CD8+ T cells from PBMCs. Sample subset: CD45RO+ cells pooled with CCR7-negative TemRA cells. This CDR3 reads CASSVGGGNYEQYF. The CDR3 bases are TGTGCCAGCAGCGTAGGTGGAGGCAACTACGAGCAGTACTTC.